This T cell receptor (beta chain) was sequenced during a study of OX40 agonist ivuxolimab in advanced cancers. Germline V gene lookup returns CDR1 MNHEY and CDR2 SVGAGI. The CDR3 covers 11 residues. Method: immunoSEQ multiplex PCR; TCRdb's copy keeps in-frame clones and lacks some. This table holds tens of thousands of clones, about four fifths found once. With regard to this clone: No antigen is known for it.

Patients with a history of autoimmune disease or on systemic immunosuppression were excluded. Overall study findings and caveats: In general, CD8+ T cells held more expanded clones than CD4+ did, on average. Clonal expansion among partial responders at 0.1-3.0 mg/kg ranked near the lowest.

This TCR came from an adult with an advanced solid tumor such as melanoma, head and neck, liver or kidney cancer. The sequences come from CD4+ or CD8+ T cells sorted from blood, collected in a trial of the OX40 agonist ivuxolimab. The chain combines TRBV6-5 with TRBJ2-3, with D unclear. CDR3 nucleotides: TGTGCAGCCTCTTCCACAGATACGCAGTATTTT. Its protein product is CAASSTDTQYF.